A single T cell receptor beta chain is shown here with its context. The sample originates from a study of blood T cell repertoires in COVID-19. For the study at large: The origin of the acute and convalescent COVID-19 samples was the United States, Italy and Spain. From T cells, B-cell-depleted T cells, or PBMCs came the material, which was cDNA or gDNA.

As originally analysed: Reference gene primers were amplified, and this amplification served to estimate nucleated cell counts. This table comes from immunoSEQ multiplex PCR, and its TCRdb copy is limited to in-frame clones, with some not included. V, J and clone size reflect that table, while D and trimming were determined from the DNA. The repertoire holds over 120,000 clones, with roughly 82% as singletons. Source material: peripheral blood. This TCR was recovered from a human donor in a cohort sampled during active COVID-19.

The CDR3 region is CSASATSGGGYEQYF. Here the CDR3 DNA reads TGCAGTGCTAGTGCGACTAGCGGGGGGGGTTACGAGCAGTACTTC. The V gene is TRBV20-1, the J gene TRBJ2-7; 14 bases agree with TRBD2. Losses at the gene ends were 3 bases for V and 4 bases for J; bases not matched to a gene: 5. The germline V gene encodes CDR1 DFQATT and CDR2 SNEGSKA (reference sequence). The CDR3 spans 15 residues.